This TCR beta chain was sequenced in a study of blood T cell repertoires in COVID-19. As for the study in general: Spain, Italy and the United States supplied samples that represented acute and convalescent COVID-19.

Patients from Seattle were sampled longitudinally, starting during active infection. In the original workflow: Amplification of reference gene primers provided the estimated nucleated cell counts. Generated by immunoSEQ multiplex PCR, the TCRdb table keeps only in-frame clones and is missing some. That table supplies the V and J calls and clone size; D and trimming were determined from the DNA. The table lists roughly 62,000 clones, roughly 88% of them singletons. This TCR was sampled from a man aged 30 to 39 with COVID-19, enrolled during active disease. What was sequenced was peripheral blood.

CDR3 region: CASSQELAGVNEQFF. For the CDR3, the DNA is TGTGCCAGCAGCCAAGAACTAGCGGGAGTGAATGAGCAGTTCTTC. This sequence joins TRBV3-1 (or the pseudogene TRBV3-2) and TRBJ2-1, with 11 bases that match TRBD2. This CDR3 contains 15 residues. The trim removed 0 bases at V and 7 bases at J, leaving 2 bases unmatched. Germline CDR1 reads LGHDT; CDR2 reads YNNKEL (reference sequence).